Here is one T cell receptor beta chain with its context. Its antigen is unidentified. Generated by immunoSEQ multiplex PCR, the TCRdb table keeps only in-frame clones and is missing some. The table lists some 2.3 million clones, 93% of them singletons. This record comes from a study of shared clonotypes between healthy human individuals. Study overall: Every donor yielded three CD4 naive, three CD4 memory, two CD8 naive and one CD8 memory plate. Findings and caveats of the study: It was the non-shared clonotypes that had lower generation probabilities than clonotypes shared by all four donors.

J gave up 7 bases and V 3 bases, and 7 bases lay outside the gene matches. CDR1 is MNHEY and CDR2 is SMNVEV in the germline V gene (reference sequence). This CDR3 is built from 15 residues. The chain combines TRBV27 with TRBJ2-1; TRBD2 agrees at 9 bases. The sequence came from a young man in good health. Some clones in this sample may be carry-over from other donors' samples. The sample taken for sequencing was naive CD4+ T cells from PBMCs. Stated subset: CD45RA+ positively selected. The CDR3 nucleotides read TGTGCCAGCAGTTTGGCGGGAGGGGCCTGGAATGAGCAGTTCTTC. Amino acids: CASSLAGGAWNEQFF.